Below, 12 T cell receptor beta chains from the same sample are listed, as sequenced in a study of shared clonotypes between healthy human individuals. Some clones are missing from TCRdb's copy, which holds only in-frame ones; the method was immunoSEQ multiplex PCR. The table has roughly 2 million clones, around 95% seen once. The sample taken for sequencing was naive CD4+ T cells sorted from blood. As for subset: CD45RA+ positively selected. These receptors all come from a young man in good health.

The gene calls are TRBV2 and TRBJ2-1; D could derive from TRBD1 or TRBD2 (6 bases each). V lost 1 base to trimming and J lost 9 bases, with 10 bases between them. CDR3 length equals 13 residues. The germline gives CDR1 SNHLY, CDR2 FYNNEI. The CDR3 region is CASSEGGASEQFF. CDR3 DNA sequence: TGTGCCAGCAGTGAAGGGGGGGCCAGTGAGCAGTTCTTC.

The chain is built from TRBV9 and TRBJ2-1; the match to TRBD2 covers 12 bases. Looked up from germline, CDR1 is SGDLS and CDR2 is YYNGEE. CDR3 length equals 15 residues. V trimming: 3 bases; J trimming: 5 bases; junction bases outside the gene matches: 3. The CDR3 here is CASSASGGAHNEQFF. The CDR3 DNA reads as TGTGCCAGCAGCGCTAGCGGGGGGGCCCACAATGAGCAGTTCTTC.

This clone has a single count. The chain carries TRBV27 and TRBJ2-3, with TRBD1 as a possible D gene (6 bases). Germline-derived CDR1 and CDR2 are MNHEY and SMNVEV (reference sequence). This CDR3 spans 13 amino acids. The V and J ends lost 2 bases and 7 bases respectively, with 10 bases between them. CDR3 sequence: CASSLVWGHTQYF. The CDR3 coding sequence is TGTGCCAGCAGTTTAGTGTGGGGGCATACGCAGTATTTT.

The chain carries TRBV6-5 and TRBJ1-5; D remains unclear. This CDR3 has 15 residues. The germline gives CDR1 MNHEY, CDR2 SVGAGI. Trimming stripped 0 bases from V and 3 bases from J, with 9 bases between. CDR3 in amino acids: CASSYSGRDNQPQHF. CDR3 coding DNA: TGTGCCAGCAGTTACTCCGGACGAGACAATCAGCCCCAGCATTTT.

The chain has TRBV10-3 and TRBJ1-2; the match to TRBD1 covers 12 bases. This CDR3 spans 17 amino acids. J lost 8 bases, V lost 7 bases, and 17 bases had no gene match. Germline CDR1 and CDR2: ENHRY and SYGVKD. The CDR3 spells CAITRRGGQGAMEGYTF. In DNA form, the CDR3 reads TGTGCCATCACCCGACGGGGGGGACAGGGGGCAATGGAAGGCTACACCTTC.

The DNA for the CDR3 is TGTGCCAGCAGTTCCTGGACTAGCGGGGGAAACATTCAGTACTTC. Protein: CASSSWTSGGNIQYF. The chain carries TRBV28 and TRBJ2-4, with 13 bases matching TRBD2. Germline CDR1 MDHEN, CDR2 SYDVKM. CDR3 length equals 15 residues. With V trimmed by 4 bases and J by 6 bases, 3 bases remained unmatched.

The chain is built from TRBV7-2 and TRBJ2-6; D not certain. There are 17 residues in the CDR3. From germline, CDR1 is SGHTA and CDR2 FQGNSA. The V end was cut by 5 bases, the J end by 2 bases, with 16 bases between. The CDR3 sequence is CASSPLAIRAGANVLTF. The CDR3 DNA is TGTGCCAGCAGCCCTCTTGCAATCCGGGCTGGGGCCAACGTCCTGACTTTC.

This chain uses TRBV5-4 with TRBJ2-5; 9 positions agree with TRBD1. This CDR3 contains 16 residues. In germline, CDR1 is SGHNT, CDR2 YYREEE (reference sequence). After removal of 4 bases from V and 2 bases from J, the junction contained 9 bases not matched to a gene. CDR3 nucleotides: TGTGCCAGCAGCATCGGGACAGGGACGTTTCAAGAGACCCAGTACTTC. Its protein is CASSIGTGTFQETQYF.

V and J are TRBV2 and TRBJ2-1; no clear D gene. The CDR3 runs 15 residues. Germline CDR1 is SNHLY and CDR2 is FYNNEI. V gave up 1 base and J gave up 1 base, with 8 bases separating them. This CDR3 reads CASSEDWISYNEQFF. The CDR3 nucleotides read TGTGCCAGCAGTGAAGACTGGATTTCCTACAATGAGCAGTTCTTC.

On this clone itself: A read error may produce the germline difference seen at one junction end. This sequence joins TRBV10-3 and TRBJ1-4, with D maybe TRBD1 (6 bases). The CDR3 has 14 amino acids. Germline CDR1 reads ENHRY; CDR2 reads SYGVKD. The CDR3 DNA reads TGTGCCATCAGGGAGGACAGTATTAATGAGAAACTGTTTTTT. Translated: CAIREDSINEKLFF.

The chain recombines TRBV28 with TRBJ1-1; D is ambiguous. This CDR3 is 11 amino acids long. Trimming left V 10 bases short and J 2 bases short, with 8 bases between. Germline V gene data show CDR1 as MDHEN and CDR2 as SYDVKM. The CDR3 region is CATIVNTEAFF. In nucleotides, the CDR3 is TGTGCCACCATCGTAAACACTGAAGCTTTCTTT.

The CDR3: CASSRPGTGSETQYF. The CDR3 nucleotides read TGTGCCAGCAGCCGACCCGGGACAGGGTCGGAGACCCAGTACTTC. The chain carries TRBV7-2 and TRBJ2-5, with 9 bases matching TRBD1. Germline CDR1 SGHTA, CDR2 FQGNSA. V shed 5 bases and J 5 bases; nucleotides not matched to a gene: 9. The CDR3 contains 15 residues. Together with reference TRBV7-2 and TRBJ2-5, the CDR3 gives the full variable domain: GAGVSQSPSNKVTEKGKDVELRCDPISGHTALYWYRQSLGQGLEFLIYFQGNSAPDKSGLPSDRFSAERTGGSVSTLTIQRTQQEDSAVYLCASSRPGTGSETQYFGPGTRLLVL.